This paragraph covers one T cell receptor (beta chain) sequence. Its antigen remains unidentified. Time point reported: week 47, end of study. Each vaccine dose was 300 ug of mutant IDH1 20-mer peptide, with topical imiquimod. The data stem from a study of a mutant IDH1 vaccine in newly diagnosed glioma. The CDR3 contains 11 residues. The V gene lost 1 base and the J gene lost 8 bases, with 5 bases spanning the gap. The germline gives CDR1 GTSNPN, CDR2 SVGIG (reference sequence). Clones were read by immunoSEQ multiplex PCR, and TCRdb kept only the in-frame ones, dropping some. This table has roughly 46,000 clones, 84% appearing once.

The chain is built from TRBV30 and TRBJ2-2; D is perhaps TRBD1 (5 bases). This material consisted of PBMCs, taken from a glioma patient whose treatment included an IDH1 peptide vaccine. The TCR sequence derives from a young woman with glioma. Some clones in this sample may be carry-over from other donors' samples. The CDR3 sequence: CAWSDRGELFF. The CDR3 DNA reads TGTGCCTGGAGTGACAGGGGGGAGCTGTTTTTT.